One T cell receptor beta chain is described in this entry. The data originate from a study of blood T cell repertoires in COVID-19. Background on the study: Italy, Spain and the United States were the sources of the convalescent and acute COVID-19 samples.

Original processing methods: For nucleated cells, counts were estimated from reference gene primer amplification. Clones were read by immunoSEQ multiplex PCR, and TCRdb kept only the in-frame ones, dropping some. The V and J calls and the clone size are those of that table, but D and trimming were determined from the DNA. The table has approximately 140,000 clones, 65% to 80% seen once; the top ten hold approximately 3.6%. Germline loops: CDR1 LNHDA, CDR2 SQIVND (reference sequence). The CDR3 contains 15 residues. Trimming took 6 bases from V and 3 from J; bases not matched to a gene: 5. The sequenced sample was peripheral blood. V is TRBV19 and J is TRBJ1-4, with 9 positions matching TRBD1. The receptor's source is a man in his sixties with acute or convalescent COVID-19. CDR3 region: CASRDRGGANEKLFF. CDR3 DNA: TGTGCCAGTAGGGACAGGGGAGGAGCTAATGAAAAACTGTTTTTT.